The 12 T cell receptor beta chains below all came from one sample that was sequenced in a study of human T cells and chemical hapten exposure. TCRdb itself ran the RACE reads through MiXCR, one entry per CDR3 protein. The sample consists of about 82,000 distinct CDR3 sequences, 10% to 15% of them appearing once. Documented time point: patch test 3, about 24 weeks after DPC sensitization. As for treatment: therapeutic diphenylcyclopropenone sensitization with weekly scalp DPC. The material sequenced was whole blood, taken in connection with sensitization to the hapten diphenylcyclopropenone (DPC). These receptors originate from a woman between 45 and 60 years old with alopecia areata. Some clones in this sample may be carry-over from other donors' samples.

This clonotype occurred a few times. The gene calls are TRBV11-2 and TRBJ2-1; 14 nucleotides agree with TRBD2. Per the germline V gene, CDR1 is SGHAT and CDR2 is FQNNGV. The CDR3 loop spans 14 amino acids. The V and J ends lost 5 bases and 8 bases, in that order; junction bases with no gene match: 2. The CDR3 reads CASSTGLAGDEQFF. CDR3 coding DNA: TGTGCCAGCAGCACGGGACTAGCGGGGGATGAGCAGTTCTTC.

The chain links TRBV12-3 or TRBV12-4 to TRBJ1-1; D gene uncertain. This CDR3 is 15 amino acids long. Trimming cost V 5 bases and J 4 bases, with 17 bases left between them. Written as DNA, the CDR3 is TGTGCCAGCAGTACAAAAAGTGGGTACTCCACTGAAGCTTTCTTT. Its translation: CASSTKSGYSTEAFF.

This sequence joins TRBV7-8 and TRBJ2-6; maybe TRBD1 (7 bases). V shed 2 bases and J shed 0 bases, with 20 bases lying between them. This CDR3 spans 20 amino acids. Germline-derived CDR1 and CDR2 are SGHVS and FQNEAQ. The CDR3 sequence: CASSLIPGRGASSGANVLTF. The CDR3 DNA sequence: TGTGCCAGCAGCTTAATCCCCGGCAGGGGGGCTTCCTCTGGGGCCAACGTCCTGACTTTC.

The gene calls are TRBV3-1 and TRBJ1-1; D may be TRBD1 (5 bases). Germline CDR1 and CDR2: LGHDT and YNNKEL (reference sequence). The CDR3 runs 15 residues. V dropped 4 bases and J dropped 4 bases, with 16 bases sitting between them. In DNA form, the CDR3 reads TGTGCCAGCAGCCCTTTCGGGGGACGGGGCACTGAAGCTTTCTTT. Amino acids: CASSPFGGRGTEAFF. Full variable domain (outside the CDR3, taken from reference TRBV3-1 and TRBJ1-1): DTAVSQTPKYLVTQMGNDKSIKCEQNLGHDTMYWYKQDSKKFLKIMFSYNNKELIINETVPNRFSPKSPDKAHLNLHINSLELGDSAVYFCASSPFGGRGTEAFFGQGTRLTVV.

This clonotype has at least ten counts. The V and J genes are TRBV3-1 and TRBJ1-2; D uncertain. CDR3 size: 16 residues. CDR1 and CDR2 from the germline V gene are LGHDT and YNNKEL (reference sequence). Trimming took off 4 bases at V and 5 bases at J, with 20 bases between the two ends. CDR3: CASSPIGVGRRYGYTF. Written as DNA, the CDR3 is TGTGCCAGCAGCCCAATTGGGGTGGGCAGAAGGTATGGCTACACCTTC.

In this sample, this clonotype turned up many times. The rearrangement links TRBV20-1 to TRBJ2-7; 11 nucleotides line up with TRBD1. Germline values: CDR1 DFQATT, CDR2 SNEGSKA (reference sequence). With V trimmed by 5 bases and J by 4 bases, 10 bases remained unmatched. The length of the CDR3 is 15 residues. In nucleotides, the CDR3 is TGCAGTGCTGAGGAGGGGACAGGGGGGCTTTACGAGCAGTACTTC. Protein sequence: CSAEEGTGGLYEQYF.

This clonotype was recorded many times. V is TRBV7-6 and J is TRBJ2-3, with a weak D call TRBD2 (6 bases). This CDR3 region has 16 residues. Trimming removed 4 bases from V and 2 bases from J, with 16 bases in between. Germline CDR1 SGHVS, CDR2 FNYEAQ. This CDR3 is CASSSPPRDVTDTQYF. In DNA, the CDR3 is TGTGCCAGCAGCTCCCCCCCGCGGGATGTCACAGATACGCAGTATTTT.

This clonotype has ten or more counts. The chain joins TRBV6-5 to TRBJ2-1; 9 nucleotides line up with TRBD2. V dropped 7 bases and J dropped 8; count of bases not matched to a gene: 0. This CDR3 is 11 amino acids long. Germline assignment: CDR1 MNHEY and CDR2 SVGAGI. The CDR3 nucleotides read TGTGCCAGCATAGCGGGAGATGAGCAGTTCTTC. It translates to CASIAGDEQFF.

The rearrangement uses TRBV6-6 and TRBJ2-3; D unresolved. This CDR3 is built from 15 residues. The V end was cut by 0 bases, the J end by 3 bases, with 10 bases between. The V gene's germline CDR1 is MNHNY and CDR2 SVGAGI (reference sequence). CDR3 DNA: TGTGCCAGCAGTTACTCAAGCACTCAGACAGATACGCAGTATTTT. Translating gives CASSYSSTQTDTQYF.

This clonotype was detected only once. The CDR3 nucleotides are TGTGCCAGCCTCCGGGACATCCAAGAGACCCAGTACTTC. This translates into CASLRDIQETQYF. The chain has TRBV12-3 or TRBV12-4 and TRBJ2-5; D is possibly TRBD1 (6 bases). The CDR3 is 13 residues long. V lost 8 bases to trimming and J lost 1 base, with 11 bases between them.

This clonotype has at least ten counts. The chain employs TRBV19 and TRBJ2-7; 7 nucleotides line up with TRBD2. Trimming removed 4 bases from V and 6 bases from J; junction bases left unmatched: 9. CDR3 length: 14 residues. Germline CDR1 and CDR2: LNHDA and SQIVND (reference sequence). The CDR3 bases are TGTGCCAGTAGTAACCCGGGACTAACCGGCGAGCAGTACTTC. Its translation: CASSNPGLTGEQYF.

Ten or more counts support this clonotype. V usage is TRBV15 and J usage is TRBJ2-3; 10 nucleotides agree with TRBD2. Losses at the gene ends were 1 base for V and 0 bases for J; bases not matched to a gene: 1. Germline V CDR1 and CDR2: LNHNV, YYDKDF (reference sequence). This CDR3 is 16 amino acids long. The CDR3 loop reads CATSRGGLASTDTQYF. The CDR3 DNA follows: TGTGCCACCAGCAGAGGGGGACTAGCGAGCACAGATACGCAGTATTTT.